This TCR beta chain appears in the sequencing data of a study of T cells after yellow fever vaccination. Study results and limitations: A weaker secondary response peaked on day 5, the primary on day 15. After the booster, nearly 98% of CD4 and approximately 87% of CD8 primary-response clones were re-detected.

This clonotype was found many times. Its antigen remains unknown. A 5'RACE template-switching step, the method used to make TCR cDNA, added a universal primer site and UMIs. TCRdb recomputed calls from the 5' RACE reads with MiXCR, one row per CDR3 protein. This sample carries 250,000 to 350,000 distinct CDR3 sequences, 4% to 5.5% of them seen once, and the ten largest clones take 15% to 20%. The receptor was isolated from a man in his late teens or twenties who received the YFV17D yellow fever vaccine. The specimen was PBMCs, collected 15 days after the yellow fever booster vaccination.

The CDR3 DNA follows: TGCGCCAGCAGCCCCGGATCGTCCCTTGGGTCCGAGCAGTACTTC. As protein: CASSPGSSLGSEQYF. The genes are TRBV4-1 and TRBJ2-7; D is ambiguous. Germline V gene sequence: CDR1 MGHRA, CDR2 YSYEKL. The length of the CDR3 is 15 residues. Trimming removed 4 bases from V and 6 bases from J, with 19 bases in between.